This T cell receptor (beta chain) was recovered during a study of blood T cells in healthy people across ages. This CDR3 has 13 residues. Germline values: CDR1 SNHLY, CDR2 FYNNEI. The V segment lost 5 bases and the J segment 11 bases; nucleotides outside the gene matches: 11. This clonotype was picked up one time. Its antigen is not identified. The second PCR ran about 6 to 11 cycles with a sample-barcoded 5' primer and J-beta primers. Every cDNA molecule carried a tag from a template-switch adaptor bearing 12 random nucleotides. TCRdb ran MiXCR on the 5' RACE reads and lists one entry per CDR3 protein. This repertoire shows hundreds of thousands of distinct CDR3 sequences, roughly two fifths found once; its top ten account for 20% to 25%. Study-wide points: TCR beta diversity, measured per million T cells, fell in a roughly linear way with age.

Peripheral blood from each donor was collected in a volume of 8.5 to 10 milliliters. Each sample used at least 6 million PBMCs. The receptor comes from a woman aged 55-70 years in good health. This chain links TRBV2 with TRBJ2-5, with TRBD1 identical over 7 bases. Sequences were obtained from blood. CDR3 bases: TGTGCCAGCAGTTCTAACAGGGGCAGTGAGCAGTACTTC. This gives the protein CASSSNRGSEQYF.